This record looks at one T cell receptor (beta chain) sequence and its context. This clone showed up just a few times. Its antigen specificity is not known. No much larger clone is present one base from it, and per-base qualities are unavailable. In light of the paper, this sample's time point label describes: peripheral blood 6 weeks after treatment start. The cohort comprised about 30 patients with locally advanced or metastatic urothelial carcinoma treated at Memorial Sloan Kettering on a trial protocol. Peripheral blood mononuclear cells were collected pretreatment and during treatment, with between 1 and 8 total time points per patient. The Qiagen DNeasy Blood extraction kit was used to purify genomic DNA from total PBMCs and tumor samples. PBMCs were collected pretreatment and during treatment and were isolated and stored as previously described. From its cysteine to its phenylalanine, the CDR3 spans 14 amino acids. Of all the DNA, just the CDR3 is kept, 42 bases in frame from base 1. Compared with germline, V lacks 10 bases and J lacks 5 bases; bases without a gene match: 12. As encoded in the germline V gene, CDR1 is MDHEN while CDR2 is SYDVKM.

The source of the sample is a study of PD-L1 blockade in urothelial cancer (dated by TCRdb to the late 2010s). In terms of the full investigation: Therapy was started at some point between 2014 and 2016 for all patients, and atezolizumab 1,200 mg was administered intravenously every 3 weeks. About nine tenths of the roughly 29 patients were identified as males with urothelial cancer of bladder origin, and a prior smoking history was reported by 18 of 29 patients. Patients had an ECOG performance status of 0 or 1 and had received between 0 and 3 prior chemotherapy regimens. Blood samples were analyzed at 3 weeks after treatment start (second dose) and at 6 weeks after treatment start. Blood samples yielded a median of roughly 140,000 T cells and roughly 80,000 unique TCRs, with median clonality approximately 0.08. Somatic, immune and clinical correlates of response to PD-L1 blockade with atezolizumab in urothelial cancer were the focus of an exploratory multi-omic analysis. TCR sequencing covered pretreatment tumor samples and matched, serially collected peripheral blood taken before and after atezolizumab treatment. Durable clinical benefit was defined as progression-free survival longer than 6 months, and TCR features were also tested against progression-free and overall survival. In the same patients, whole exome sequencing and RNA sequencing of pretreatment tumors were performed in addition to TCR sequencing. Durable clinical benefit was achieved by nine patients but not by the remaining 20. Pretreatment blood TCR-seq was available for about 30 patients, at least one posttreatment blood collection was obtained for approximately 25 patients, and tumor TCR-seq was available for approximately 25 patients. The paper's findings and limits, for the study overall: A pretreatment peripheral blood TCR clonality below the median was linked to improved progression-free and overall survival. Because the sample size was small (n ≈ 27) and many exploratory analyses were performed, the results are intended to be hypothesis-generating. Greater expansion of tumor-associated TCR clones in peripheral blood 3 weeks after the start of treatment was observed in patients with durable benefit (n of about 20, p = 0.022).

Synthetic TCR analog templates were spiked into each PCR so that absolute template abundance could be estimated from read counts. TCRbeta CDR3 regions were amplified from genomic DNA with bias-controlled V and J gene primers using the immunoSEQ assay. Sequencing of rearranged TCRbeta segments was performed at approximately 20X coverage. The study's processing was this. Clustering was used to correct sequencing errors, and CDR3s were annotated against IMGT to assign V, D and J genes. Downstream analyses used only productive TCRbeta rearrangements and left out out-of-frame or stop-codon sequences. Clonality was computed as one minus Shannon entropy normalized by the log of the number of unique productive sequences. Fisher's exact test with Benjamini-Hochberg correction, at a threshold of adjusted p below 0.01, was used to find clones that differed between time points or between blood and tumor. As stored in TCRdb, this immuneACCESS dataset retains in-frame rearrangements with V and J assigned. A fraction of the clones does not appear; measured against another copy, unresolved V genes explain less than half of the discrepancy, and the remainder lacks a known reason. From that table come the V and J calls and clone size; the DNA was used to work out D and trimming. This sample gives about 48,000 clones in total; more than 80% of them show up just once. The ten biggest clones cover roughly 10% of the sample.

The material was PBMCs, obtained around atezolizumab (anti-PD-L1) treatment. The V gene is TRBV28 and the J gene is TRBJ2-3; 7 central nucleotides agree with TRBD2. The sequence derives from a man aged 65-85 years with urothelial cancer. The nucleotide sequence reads TGTGCCACCCAAAGGGCGGGGGAGGGAGATACGCAGTATTTT. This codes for CATQRAGEGDTQYF.